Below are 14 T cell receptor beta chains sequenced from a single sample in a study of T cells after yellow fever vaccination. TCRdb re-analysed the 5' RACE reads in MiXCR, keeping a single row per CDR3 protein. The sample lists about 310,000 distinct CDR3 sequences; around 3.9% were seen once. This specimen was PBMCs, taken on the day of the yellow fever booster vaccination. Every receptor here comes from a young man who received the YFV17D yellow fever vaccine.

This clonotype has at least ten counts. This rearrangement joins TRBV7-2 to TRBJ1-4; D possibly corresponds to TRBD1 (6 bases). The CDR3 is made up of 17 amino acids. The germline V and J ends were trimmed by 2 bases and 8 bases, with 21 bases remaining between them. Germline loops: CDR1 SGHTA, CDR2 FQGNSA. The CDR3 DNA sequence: TGTGCCAGCAGCTTATATGGTCGGTCAGGGGTAGGCGAAAAACTGTTTTTT. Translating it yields CASSLYGRSGVGEKLFF.

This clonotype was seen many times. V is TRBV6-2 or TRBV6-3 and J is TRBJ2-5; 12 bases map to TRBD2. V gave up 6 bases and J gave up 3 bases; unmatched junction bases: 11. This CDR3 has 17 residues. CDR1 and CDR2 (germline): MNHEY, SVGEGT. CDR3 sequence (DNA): TGTGCCAGCAGCCGTACCCCACTAGCGGGGGGTGAAGAGACCCAGTACTTC. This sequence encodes CASSRTPLAGGEETQYF.

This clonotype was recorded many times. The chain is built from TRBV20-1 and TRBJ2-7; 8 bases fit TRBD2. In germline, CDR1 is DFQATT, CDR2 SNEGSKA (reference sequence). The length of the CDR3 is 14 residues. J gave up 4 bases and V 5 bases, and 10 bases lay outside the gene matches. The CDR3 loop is CSAAPGTRWYEQYV. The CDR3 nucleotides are TGCAGTGCTGCCCCCGGGACTAGGTGGTACGAGCAGTACGTC.

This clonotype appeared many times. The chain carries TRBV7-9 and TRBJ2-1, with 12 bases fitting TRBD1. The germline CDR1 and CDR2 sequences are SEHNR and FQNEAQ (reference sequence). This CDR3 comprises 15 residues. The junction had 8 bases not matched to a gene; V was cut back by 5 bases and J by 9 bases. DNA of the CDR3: TGTGCCAGCAGCGGGGGGACAGGGGGCAACGTTGAGCAGTTCTTC. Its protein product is CASSGGTGGNVEQFF.

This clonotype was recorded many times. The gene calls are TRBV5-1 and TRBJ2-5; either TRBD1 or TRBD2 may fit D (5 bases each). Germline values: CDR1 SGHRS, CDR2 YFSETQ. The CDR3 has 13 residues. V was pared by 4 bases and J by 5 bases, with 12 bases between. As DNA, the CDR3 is TGCGCCAGCAGCGGGACCCCGGGGGAGACCCAGTACTTC. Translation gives CASSGTPGETQYF.

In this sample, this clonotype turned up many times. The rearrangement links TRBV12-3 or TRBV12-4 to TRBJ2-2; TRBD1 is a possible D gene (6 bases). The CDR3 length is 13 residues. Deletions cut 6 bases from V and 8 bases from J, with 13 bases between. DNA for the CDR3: TGTGCCAGCAGGTCGACAGGTGGGGGGGAGCTGTTTTTT. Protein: CASRSTGGGELFF.

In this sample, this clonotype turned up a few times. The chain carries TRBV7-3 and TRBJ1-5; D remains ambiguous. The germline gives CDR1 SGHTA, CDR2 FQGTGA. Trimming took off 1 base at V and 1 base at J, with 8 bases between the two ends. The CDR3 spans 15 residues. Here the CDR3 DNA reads TGTGCCAGCAGCTTAAGGTCAGCCAGCAATCAGCCCCAGCATTTT. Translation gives CASSLRSASNQPQHF. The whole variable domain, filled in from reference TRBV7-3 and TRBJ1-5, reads GAGVSQTPSNKVTEKGKYVELRCDPISGHTALYWYRQSLGQGPEFLIYFQGTGAADDSGLPNDRFFAVRPEGSVSTLKIQRTERGDSAVYLCASSLRSASNQPQHFGDGTRLSIL.

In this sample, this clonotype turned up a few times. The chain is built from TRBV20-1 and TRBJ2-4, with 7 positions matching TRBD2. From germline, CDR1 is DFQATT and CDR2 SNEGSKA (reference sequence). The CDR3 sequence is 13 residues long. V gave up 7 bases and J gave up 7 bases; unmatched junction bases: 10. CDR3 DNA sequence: TGCAGTGGCGTAGAGACTAGCAATAACATTCAGTACTTC. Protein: CSGVETSNNIQYF.

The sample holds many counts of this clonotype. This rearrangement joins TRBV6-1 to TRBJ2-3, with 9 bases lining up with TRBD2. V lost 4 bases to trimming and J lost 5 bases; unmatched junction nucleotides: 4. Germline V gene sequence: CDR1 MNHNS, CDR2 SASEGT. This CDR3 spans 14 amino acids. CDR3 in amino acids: CASSVSGGGDTQYF. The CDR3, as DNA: TGTGCCAGCAGTGTTAGCGGGGGAGGAGATACGCAGTATTTT.

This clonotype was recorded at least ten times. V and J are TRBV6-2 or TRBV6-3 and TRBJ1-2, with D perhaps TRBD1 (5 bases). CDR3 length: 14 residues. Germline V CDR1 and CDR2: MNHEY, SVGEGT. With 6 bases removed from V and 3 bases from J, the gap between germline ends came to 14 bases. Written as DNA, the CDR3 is TGTGCCAGCAGCCAGGGACGGCTGCACTATGGCTACACCTTC. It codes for CASSQGRLHYGYTF.

The CDR3 reads CSVTGSSYEQYF. The CDR3 DNA follows: TGCAGCGTGACAGGGAGCTCCTACGAGCAGTACTTC. J is TRBJ2-7 and V is TRBV29-1; TRBD1 aligns across 7 bases. The J segment lost 0 bases and the V segment lost 6 bases, leaving 2 bases of the junction unmatched. CDR1 is SQVTM and CDR2 is ANQGSEA in the germline V gene. The CDR3 runs 12 residues.

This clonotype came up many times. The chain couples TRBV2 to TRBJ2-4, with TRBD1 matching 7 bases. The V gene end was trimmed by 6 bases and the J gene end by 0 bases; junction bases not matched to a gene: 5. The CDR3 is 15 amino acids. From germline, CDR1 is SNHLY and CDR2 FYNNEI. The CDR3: CASRKQGLAKNIQYF. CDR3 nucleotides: TGTGCCAGCAGAAAACAGGGGCTAGCCAAAAACATTCAGTACTTC.

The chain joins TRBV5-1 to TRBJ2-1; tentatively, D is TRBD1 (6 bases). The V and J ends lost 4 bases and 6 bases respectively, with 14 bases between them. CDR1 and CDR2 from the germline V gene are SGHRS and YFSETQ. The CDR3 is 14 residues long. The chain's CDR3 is CASSLQGSGNEQFF. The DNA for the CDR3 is TGCGCCAGCAGCCTACAGGGATCGGGCAATGAGCAGTTCTTC.

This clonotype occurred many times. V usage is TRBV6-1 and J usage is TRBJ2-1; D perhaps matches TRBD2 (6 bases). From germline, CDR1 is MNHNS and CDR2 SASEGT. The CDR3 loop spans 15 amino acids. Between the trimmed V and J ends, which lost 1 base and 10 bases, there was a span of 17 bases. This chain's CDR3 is CASSEGPGTLSEQFF. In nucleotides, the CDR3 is TGTGCCAGCAGTGAAGGTCCCGGGACTCTCTCCGAGCAGTTCTTC.